The entry below gives a single T cell receptor (beta chain) sequence along with its context. CDR1 and CDR2 (germline): MNHEY, SMNVEV (reference sequence). The CDR3 is 17 amino acids. J gave up 2 bases and V 4 bases, and 9 bases lay outside the gene matches. The data originate from a study of blood T cell repertoires in COVID-19. Study at large: Material from acute and convalescent COVID-19 was sourced from the United States, Italy and Spain. PBMCs, B-cell-depleted T cells, or T cells were the source of the cDNA or gDNA that made up the material.

Per the study methods: Amplification of reference gene primers provided the estimated nucleated cell counts. Sequencing used immunoSEQ multiplex PCR; TCRdb keeps in-frame clones, though not all of them. For V, J and clone size, that table is used; D and trimming come from the DNA. There are about 290,000 clones in the sample; approximately 80% occur only once, and 4.1% lies in the top ten. The receptor was isolated from a woman in her forties or fifties with active or convalescent COVID-19. The chain links TRBV27 to TRBJ2-3, with 10 bases fitting TRBD2. The specimen sequenced was peripheral blood. This CDR3 reads CASSWTSGPSFTDTQYF. In nucleotides, the CDR3 is TGTGCCAGCAGTTGGACTAGCGGACCATCTTTCACAGATACGCAGTATTTT.